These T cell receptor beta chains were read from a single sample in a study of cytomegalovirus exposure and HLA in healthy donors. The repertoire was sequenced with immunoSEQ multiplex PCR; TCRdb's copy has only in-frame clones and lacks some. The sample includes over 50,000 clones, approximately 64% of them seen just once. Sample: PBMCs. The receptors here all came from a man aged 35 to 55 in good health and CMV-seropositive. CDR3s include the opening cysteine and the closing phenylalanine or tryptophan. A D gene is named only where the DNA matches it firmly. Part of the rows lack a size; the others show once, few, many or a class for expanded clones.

CASSYGGPLTGELFF	TGTGCCAGCAGTTACGGAGGGCCTTTGACCGGGGAGCTGTTTTTT	TRBV6-6	.	TRBJ2-2	.
CASSPIGRGIGGELFF	TGTGCCAGCAGCCCTATAGGACGGGGGATCGGCGGGGAGCTGTTTTTT	TRBV11-2	.	TRBJ2-2	.
CASSFGTGKDTF	TGTGCCAGCAGCTTTGGGACAGGGAAGGACACCTTC	TRBV7-9	.	TRBJ1-2	TRBD1
CASQLPGQGHEKLFF	TGTGCCAGCCAGCTCCCGGGACAGGGACATGAAAAACTGTTTTTT	TRBV6-1	.	TRBJ1-4	TRBD1
CASMALDHSMNTEAFF	TGTGCCAGTATGGCTCTGGATCACAGCATGAACACTGAAGCTTTCTTT	TRBV19	.	TRBJ1-1	.
CASSLGQSYNEQFF	TGTGCCAGCAGCTTGGGACAGTCCTACAATGAGCAGTTCTTC	TRBV5-5	few	TRBJ2-1	.
CASSFGGSGEQYF	TGTGCCAGCAGCTTTGGCGGGAGCGGGGAGCAGTACTTC	TRBV7-9	.	TRBJ2-7	TRBD2
CASSHKHRTNSPLHF	TGCGCCAGCAGTCATAAACACCGCACTAATTCACCCCTCCACTTT	TRBV23-1	.	TRBJ1-6	.
CAWSARGRGSSYEQYF	TGTGCCTGGAGTGCCAGGGGCAGGGGAAGTAGCTACGAGCAGTACTTC	TRBV30	few	TRBJ2-7	.
CSALAGGSNTGELFF	TGCAGCGCCCTCGCGGGCGGGTCGAACACCGGGGAGCTGTTTTTT	TRBV29-1	.	TRBJ2-2	.
CASSSTGGWNEQYF	TGCGCCAGCAGCTCGACAGGGGGCTGGAACGAGCAGTACTTC	TRBV5-1	.	TRBJ2-7	TRBD1
CASTLSDTQYF	TGTGCCAGCACTCTTTCAGATACGCAGTATTTT	TRBV9	.	TRBJ2-3	.
CASSDSSGYTF	TGTGCCAGCAGTGACTCGAGTGGCTACACCTTC	TRBV6-4	.	TRBJ1-2	.
CASSPRTGVPNVLTF	TGTGCCAGCAGCCCGCGGACAGGGGTGCCCAACGTCCTGACTTTC	TRBV9	.	TRBJ2-6	TRBD1